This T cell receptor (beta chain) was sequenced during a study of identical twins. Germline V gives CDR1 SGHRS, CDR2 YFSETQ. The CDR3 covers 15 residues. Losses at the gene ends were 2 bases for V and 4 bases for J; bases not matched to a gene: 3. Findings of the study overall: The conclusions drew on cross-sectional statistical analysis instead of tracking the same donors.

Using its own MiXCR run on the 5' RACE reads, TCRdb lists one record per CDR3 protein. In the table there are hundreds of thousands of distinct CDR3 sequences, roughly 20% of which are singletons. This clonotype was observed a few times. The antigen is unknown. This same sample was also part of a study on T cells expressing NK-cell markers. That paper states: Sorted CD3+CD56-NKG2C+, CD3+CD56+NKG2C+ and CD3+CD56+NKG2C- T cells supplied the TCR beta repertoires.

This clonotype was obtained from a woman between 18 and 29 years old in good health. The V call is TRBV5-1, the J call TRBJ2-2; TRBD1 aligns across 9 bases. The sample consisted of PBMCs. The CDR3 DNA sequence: TGCGCCAGCAGCTTACGGACAGGGGCCACCGGGGAGCTGTTTTTT. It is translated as CASSLRTGATGELFF.